Listed below are T cell receptor beta chains from one sample, sequenced in a study of spatial heterogeneity in lung cancer. TCRdb redid the calling of the 5' RACE reads with MiXCR, one entry per CDR3 protein. The data hold approximately 90,000 distinct CDR3 sequences, with about 9.4% observed a single time. The source material was PBMCs, sampled at surgery. Receptors originate from a male donor with early-stage non-small cell lung cancer. CDR3s include the opening cysteine and the closing phenylalanine or tryptophan. Fields, in order: V gene, D gene, J gene, clone size, CDR3 protein, CDR3 DNA. D genes are given only for firm matches. Clone size is not always given. Where it is, it says once, few, many or a class for expanded clones.

TRBV30	.	TRBJ2-7	few	CAWTDSYEQYF	TGTGCCTGGACCGACTCCTACGAGCAGTACTTC
TRBV12-3/TRBV12-4	TRBD2	TRBJ2-5	.	CASSWGGEETQYF	TGTGCCAGCAGTTGGGGAGGGGAGGAGACCCAGTACTTC
TRBV27	.	TRBJ2-3	many	CASSATVSSTDTQYF	TGTGCCAGCAGTGCGACAGTCTCTAGCACAGATACGCAGTATTTT
TRBV29-1	.	TRBJ2-2	many	CSVEDVTGELFF	TGCAGCGTTGAAGATGTCACCGGGGAGCTGTTTTTT
TRBV9	TRBD1	TRBJ1-1	few	CASSPGQGMNTEAFF	TGTGCCAGCAGCCCCGGACAGGGGATGAACACTGAAGCTTTCTTT
TRBV28	.	TRBJ1-1	few	CASSSIVPEAFF	TGTGCCAGCAGTTCAATTGTCCCTGAAGCTTTCTTT
TRBV5-1	TRBD2	TRBJ2-1	.	CASSPRTSGKTGSYNEQFF	TGCGCCAGCAGCCCCCGGACTAGCGGGAAAACGGGCTCCTACAATGAGCAGTTCTTC
TRBV5-1	TRBD1	TRBJ2-3	.	CASSQQGASGDTQYF	TGCGCCAGCAGCCAACAGGGGGCATCGGGAGATACGCAGTATTTT
TRBV28	TRBD1	TRBJ1-4	.	CASSLGTGLGLFF	TGTGCCAGCAGTTTAGGGACAGGGCTCGGACTGTTTTTT
TRBV28	.	TRBJ1-2	many	CASSIGGHGYTF	TGTGCCAGCAGTATTGGGGGACATGGCTACACCTTC
TRBV5-1	.	TRBJ1-1	.	CASSLELATEAFF	TGCGCCAGCAGCTTGGAGCTGGCCACTGAAGCTTTCTTT
TRBV7-2	.	TRBJ2-3	.	CASSLAGSAGDTQYF	TGTGCCAGCAGCTTAGCGGGCTCCGCCGGAGATACGCAGTATTTT
TRBV6-2/TRBV6-3	.	TRBJ2-3	many	CASSAHWSTQYF	TGTGCCAGCAGTGCCCATTGGAGTACGCAGTATTTT
TRBV12-5	.	TRBJ2-3	few	CASGLSGTDTQYF	TGTGCTAGTGGTTTGTCCGGCACAGATACGCAGTATTTT
TRBV25-1	.	TRBJ1-1	few	CASSDRGGLTEAFF	TGTGCCAGCAGTGACAGGGGCGGTTTGACTGAAGCTTTCTTT
TRBV7-9	.	TRBJ2-1	many	CASSGKLPYNEQFF	TGTGCCAGCTCCGGCAAATTACCGTACAATGAGCAGTTCTTC
TRBV27	.	TRBJ1-2	few	CASSPEARYGYTF	TGTGCCAGCAGTCCAGAGGCGCGGTATGGCTACACCTTC
TRBV2	.	TRBJ2-5	.	CASSGFPQETQYF	TGTGCCAGCAGTGGGTTCCCCCAAGAGACCCAGTACTTC
TRBV7-2	TRBD2	TRBJ2-3	few	CASTPWGGSVDTQYF	TGTGCCAGCACCCCCTGGGGGGGGTCGGTGGATACGCAGTATTTT
TRBV6-1	.	TRBJ2-5	.	CASLLGETQYF	TGTGCCAGCCTCCTGGGGGAGACCCAGTACTTC
TRBV20-1	.	TRBJ2-3	.	CSAGGLSTDTQYF	TGCAGTGCCGGGGGGCTTAGCACAGATACGCAGTATTTT
TRBV10-3	TRBD2	TRBJ2-5	.	CAASGTSGETQYF	TGTGCCGCCTCCGGGACTAGCGGGGAGACCCAGTACTTC
TRBV20-1	.	TRBJ1-1	.	CSVFDTRNTEAFF	TGCAGTGTATTCGACACTCGGAACACTGAAGCTTTCTTT
TRBV4-3	.	TRBJ1-5	.	CASTPGYRDGQPQHF	TGCGCCAGCACCCCTGGGTACAGGGATGGACAGCCCCAGCATTTT
TRBV7-2	TRBD2	TRBJ2-3	few	CASSPPGTSHTDTQYF	TGTGCCAGCAGCCCCCCCGGGACTAGCCACACAGATACGCAGTATTTT
TRBV7-2	TRBD2	TRBJ2-5	few	CASNQKTSGRAETQYF	TGTGCCAGCAACCAAAAGACTAGCGGGAGGGCAGAGACCCAGTACTTC
TRBV28	TRBD2	TRBJ2-5	.	CASSPTLNLAGGETQYF	TGTGCCAGCAGCCCAACCCTAAATCTAGCGGGAGGAGAGACCCAGTACTTC
TRBV2	TRBD2	TRBJ2-3	.	CASSGSRGSRTDTQYF	TGTGCCAGCAGTGGATCGCGCGGGAGCCGCACAGATACGCAGTATTTT
TRBV12-3/TRBV12-4	.	TRBJ2-6	few	CAITRGSGANVLTF	TGTGCCATCACCCGGGGTTCTGGGGCCAACGTCCTGACTTTC
TRBV5-5	TRBD2	TRBJ2-3	many	CASSLGRGAGVLDTQYF	TGTGCCAGCAGCTTGGGCCGAGGGGCGGGAGTCCTAGATACGCAGTATTTT
TRBV14	.	TRBJ2-3	many	CASSKQGLGTDTQYF	TGTGCCAGCAGCAAGCAGGGTTTGGGCACAGATACGCAGTATTTT
TRBV24-1	TRBD1	TRBJ1-2	.	CATSDPGQDIYGYTF	TGTGCCACCAGTGATCCGGGACAGGACATCTATGGCTACACCTTC
TRBV5-1	.	TRBJ2-7	many	CASSPGYSYEQYF	TGCGCCAGCAGCCCCGGATACTCCTACGAGCAGTACTTC
TRBV29-1	TRBD2	TRBJ2-1	few	CSVPRTSGGNEQFF	TGCAGCGTTCCCCGGACTAGCGGGGGTAATGAGCAGTTCTTC
TRBV24-1	.	TRBJ2-7	few	CATSSGNEQYF	TGTGCCACCAGTTCAGGGAACGAGCAGTACTTC
TRBV4-2	TRBD2	TRBJ2-3	few	CASSALLAPDTDTQYF	TGTGCCAGCAGCGCGTTACTAGCGCCTGACACAGATACGCAGTATTTT
TRBV11-2	TRBD2	TRBJ2-3	many	CASSLDTGGPTDTQYF	TGTGCCAGCAGCTTAGACACGGGGGGGCCGACAGATACGCAGTATTTT
TRBV7-2	.	TRBJ1-2	few	CASSLVGGSSNYGYTF	TGTGCCAGCAGCTTAGTCGGCGGCAGCTCCAACTATGGCTACACCTTC
TRBV5-4	TRBD1	TRBJ2-1	many	CASSLRQGAYNEQFF	TGTGCCAGCAGCTTGCGTCAGGGGGCTTACAATGAGCAGTTCTTC
TRBV30	.	TRBJ2-5	.	CAWSVTVDTDRMTQYF	TGTGCCTGGAGTGTGACAGTCGATACCGACAGGATGACCCAGTACTTC
TRBV5-1	TRBD2	TRBJ2-1	many	CASSYPPSGSSYEQFF	TGCGCCAGCAGCTACCCCCCTAGCGGGAGTAGCTATGAGCAGTTCTTC
TRBV28	.	TRBJ2-7	many	CASSLSGTTYEQYF	TGTGCCAGCAGTTTATCGGGGACAACCTACGAGCAGTACTTC
TRBV10-3	.	TRBJ2-3	.	CAISESAGELGSDTQYF	TGTGCCATCAGTGAGTCGGCTGGGGAGCTAGGTAGCGATACGCAGTATTTT
TRBV20-1	.	TRBJ2-1	.	CSASDYYNEQFF	TGCAGTGCGTCGGACTACTACAATGAGCAGTTCTTC
TRBV11-2	TRBD2	TRBJ2-2	many	CASSLQREYTGELFF	TGTGCCAGCAGCCTCCAGCGGGAGTACACCGGGGAGCTGTTTTTT
TRBV5-1	.	TRBJ2-7	few	CASSPIGPYEQYF	TGCGCCAGCAGCCCGATAGGGCCCTACGAGCAGTACTTC
TRBV19	.	TRBJ1-5	.	CASSIASNQPQHF	TGTGCCAGTAGTATCGCCAGCAATCAGCCCCAGCATTTT
TRBV7-2	TRBD1	TRBJ1-6	.	CASSTDRGGSPLHF	TGTGCCAGCAGCACCGACAGGGGTGGTTCACCCCTCCACTTT
TRBV28	TRBD2	TRBJ2-3	.	CASSLPSGITDTQYF	TGTGCCAGCAGTTTGCCTAGCGGGATCACAGATACGCAGTATTTT
TRBV29-1	.	TRBJ2-1	.	CSVEVREQFF	TGCAGCGTTGAGGTGAGGGAGCAGTTCTTC
TRBV2	.	TRBJ2-1	few	CASSPRVSSYNEQFF	TGTGCCAGCAGTCCACGGGTTAGCTCCTACAATGAGCAGTTCTTC
TRBV20-1	TRBD2	TRBJ2-7	few	CSARRGGSYEQYF	TGCAGTGCTCGACGCGGGGGATCCTACGAGCAGTACTTC
TRBV29-1	.	TRBJ2-1	many	CSVDSRLVNEQFF	TGCAGCGTCGATTCGCGGTTAGTCAATGAGCAGTTCTTC
TRBV9	TRBD1	TRBJ1-1	few	CASSMQGGNTEAFF	TGTGCCAGCAGCATGCAGGGGGGGAACACTGAAGCTTTCTTT
TRBV2	TRBD1	TRBJ2-5	many	CASDRGFETQYF	TGTGCCAGCGACAGGGGATTTGAGACCCAGTACTTC
TRBV6-5	TRBD1	TRBJ1-6	few	CASSSPTGDNSPLHF	TGTGCCAGCAGTTCCCCGACAGGGGACAATTCACCCCTCCACTTT
TRBV7-9	TRBD1	TRBJ2-2	few	CASSPLTGDTGELFF	TGTGCCAGCAGCCCACTGACAGGGGACACCGGGGAGCTGTTTTTT
TRBV7-2	.	TRBJ1-2	few	CASSYPQDYGYTF	TGTGCCAGCAGTTACCCACAGGATTATGGCTACACCTTC
TRBV5-1	TRBD1	TRBJ2-5	many	CASSLGTRQGAKETQYF	TGCGCCAGCAGCTTGGGTACGCGGCAGGGGGCTAAGGAGACCCAGTACTTC